This T cell receptor (beta chain) came from a study of blood T cell repertoires in COVID-19. At the level of the study: The analysed material was cDNA or gDNA that came from T cells, B-cell-depleted T cells, or PBMCs.

Enrollees, about 18 to 95 years old, lived in about two dozen US areas. Self-reported history from a screening survey and questionnaire set each donor's cohort. Germline lookup yields CDR1 MDHEN and CDR2 SYDVKM. Germline trimming cut 5 bases from V and 5 bases from J; bases unmatched to any gene: 5. The CDR3 length is 13 residues. The assay was immunoSEQ multiplex PCR, and TCRdb's table has in-frame clones only and misses some. The table lists fewer than 400,000 clones, 89% of them singletons. The TCR sequence derives from a man in his fifties or sixties who had recovered from COVID-19. Sample: PBMCs or T cells enriched from blood (not recorded which). The chain has TRBV28 and TRBJ1-2; TRBD1 agrees at 7 bases. CDR3 residues: CASSRQGRYGYTF. CDR3 in DNA: TGTGCCAGCAGTCGACAGGGAAGGTATGGCTACACCTTC.